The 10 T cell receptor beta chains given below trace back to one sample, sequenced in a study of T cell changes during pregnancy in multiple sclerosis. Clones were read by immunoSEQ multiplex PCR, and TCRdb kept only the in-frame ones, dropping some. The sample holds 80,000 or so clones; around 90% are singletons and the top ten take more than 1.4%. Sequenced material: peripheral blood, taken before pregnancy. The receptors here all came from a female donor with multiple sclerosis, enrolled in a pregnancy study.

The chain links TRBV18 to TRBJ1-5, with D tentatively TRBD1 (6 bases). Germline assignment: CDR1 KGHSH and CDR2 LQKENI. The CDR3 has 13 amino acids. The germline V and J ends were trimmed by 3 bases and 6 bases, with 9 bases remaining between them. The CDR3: CASSPGALQPQHF. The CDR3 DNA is TGTGCCAGCTCACCGGGGGCCCTTCAGCCCCAGCATTTT.

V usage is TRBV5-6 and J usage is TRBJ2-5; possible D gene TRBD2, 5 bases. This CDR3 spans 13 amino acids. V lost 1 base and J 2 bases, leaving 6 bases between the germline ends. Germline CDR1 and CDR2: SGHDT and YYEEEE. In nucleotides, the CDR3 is TGTGCCAGCAGCTTGAGCGGACAAGAGACCCAGTACTTC. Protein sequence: CASSLSGQETQYF. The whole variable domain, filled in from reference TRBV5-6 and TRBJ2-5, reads DAGVTQSPTHLIKTRGQQVTLRCSPKSGHDTVSWYQQALGQGPQFIFQYYEEEERQRGNFPDRFSGHQFPNYSSELNVNALLLGDSALYLCASSLSGQETQYFGPGTRLLVL.

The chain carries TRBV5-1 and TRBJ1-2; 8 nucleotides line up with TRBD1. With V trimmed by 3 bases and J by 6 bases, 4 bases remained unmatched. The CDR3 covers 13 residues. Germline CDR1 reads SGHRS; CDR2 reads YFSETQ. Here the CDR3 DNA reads TGCGCCAGCAGCTCGACAGGGGATCATGGCTACACCTTC. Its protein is CASSSTGDHGYTF. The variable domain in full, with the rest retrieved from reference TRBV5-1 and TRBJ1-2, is KAGVTQTPRYLIKTRGQQVTLSCSPISGHRSVSWYQQTPGQGLQFLFEYFSETQRNKGNFPGRFSGRQFSNSRSEMNVSTLELGDSALYLCASSSTGDHGYTFGSGTRLTVV.

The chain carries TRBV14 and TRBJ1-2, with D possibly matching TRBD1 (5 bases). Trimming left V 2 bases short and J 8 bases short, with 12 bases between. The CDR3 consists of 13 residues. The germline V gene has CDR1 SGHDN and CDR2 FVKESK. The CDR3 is CASSQSEWGGYTF. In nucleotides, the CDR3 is TGTGCCAGCAGCCAATCGGAATGGGGCGGCTACACCTTC.

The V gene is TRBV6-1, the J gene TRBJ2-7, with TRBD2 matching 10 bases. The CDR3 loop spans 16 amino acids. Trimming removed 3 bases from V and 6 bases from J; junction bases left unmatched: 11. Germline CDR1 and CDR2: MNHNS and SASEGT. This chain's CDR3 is CASSEQRLAGLGEQYF. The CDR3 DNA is TGTGCCAGCAGTGAGCAAAGACTAGCGGGCTTAGGCGAGCAGTACTTC.

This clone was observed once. Written as DNA, the CDR3 is TGTGCCAGCAGCATAGGGGTGGGACAAGCCTACGAGCAGTACTTC. This sequence encodes CASSIGVGQAYEQYF. V gene TRBV9 combines with J gene TRBJ2-7; TRBD1 is a possible D gene (6 bases). Germline CDR1 and CDR2: SGDLS and YYNGEE. This CDR3 is built from 15 residues. Trimming stripped 4 bases from V and 2 bases from J, with 16 bases between.

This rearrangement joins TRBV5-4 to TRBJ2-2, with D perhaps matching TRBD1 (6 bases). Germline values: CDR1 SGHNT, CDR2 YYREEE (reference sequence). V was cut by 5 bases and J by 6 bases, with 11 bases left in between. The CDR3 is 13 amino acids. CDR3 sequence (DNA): TGTGCCAGCAGTCACAGGGATCCCGGGGAGCTGTTTTTT. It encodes CASSHRDPGELFF.

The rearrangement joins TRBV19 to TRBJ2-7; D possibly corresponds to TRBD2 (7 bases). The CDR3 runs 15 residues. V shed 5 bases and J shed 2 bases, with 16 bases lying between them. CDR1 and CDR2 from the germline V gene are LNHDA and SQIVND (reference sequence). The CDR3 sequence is CASSSGGLTTYEQYF. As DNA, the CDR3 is TGTGCCAGTAGTTCCGGGGGGCTTACTACCTACGAGCAGTACTTC.

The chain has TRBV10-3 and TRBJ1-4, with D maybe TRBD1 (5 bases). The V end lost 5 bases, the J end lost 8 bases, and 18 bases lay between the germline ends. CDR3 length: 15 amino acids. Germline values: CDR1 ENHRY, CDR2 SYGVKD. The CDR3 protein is CAISPEGRVDEKLFF. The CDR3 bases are TGTGCCATCAGTCCAGAGGGGAGGGTGGACGAAAAACTGTTTTTT.

The CDR3 sequence: CASSFGEREKLFF. CDR3 coding DNA: TGCGCCAGCAGCTTTGGAGAACGCGAAAAACTGTTTTTT. The chain carries TRBV5-1 and TRBJ1-4; the D is unclear. Germline CDR1 reads SGHRS; CDR2 reads YFSETQ. V was trimmed by 2 bases and J by 8 bases, leaving 10 bases between them. The CDR3 is made up of 13 amino acids.